The rows below give T cell receptor beta chains drawn from one sample of a study of tumor-infiltrating lymphocytes in primary liver carcinoma. TCRdb reprocessed the multiplex PCR reads with MiXCR, giving one entry per CDR3 protein. Among approximately 300,000 distinct CDR3 sequences listed, approximately 65% were seen once. The sequenced sample consisted of peripheral blood. The receptors come from a man between 35 and 55 years old with primary liver carcinoma and hepatitis B virus infection. CDR3s include the opening cysteine and the closing phenylalanine or tryptophan. The order of the fields is clone size, V gene, J gene, D gene, CDR3 DNA, CDR3 protein. The D gene is left open where the match is weak. Clone size is given for some rows only: seen once, a few or many times, or a class if the clone is expanded.

many	TRBV11-3	TRBJ2-5	TRBD1	TGTGCCAGCAGCTATAACAGGGGAGAGACCCAGTACTTC	CASSYNRGETQYF
many	TRBV6-2/TRBV6-3	TRBJ2-5	-	TGTGCCAGCAGTTCACTCAAAGGGAGGAACAGGGTGATTGAGACCCAGTACTTC	CASSSLKGRNRVIETQYF
few	TRBV10-3	TRBJ2-6	TRBD2	TGTGCCATCAAGGGAGTAGCGGGCTCCTCTGGGGCCAACGTCCTGACTTTC	CAIKGVAGSSGANVLTF
-	TRBV5-4	TRBJ2-5	TRBD1	TGTGCCAGCAGCCAAAAGGACAGGGGGGGGGATGCCCAGTACTTC	CASSQKDRGGDAQYF
-	TRBV30	TRBJ2-1	TRBD2	TGTGCCTGGAGTGTAGCGGGAGGGTCCTACAATGAGCAGTTCTTC	CAWSVAGGSYNEQFF
-	TRBV11-2	TRBJ2-7	-	TGTGCCAGCAGCTGGGCTGAACGCTGCGAGCAGTACTTC	CASSWAERCEQYF
-	TRBV6-6	TRBJ1-2	-	TGTGCCAGCAGTACCTCTCGAGGGACTGAGGACTATGACTACACCTTC	CASSTSRGTEDYDYTF
few	TRBV7-8	TRBJ1-5	-	TGTGCCAGCAGCTCTAGCCAAATAGGGACCTTTAGCAATCAGCCCCAGCATTTT	CASSSSQIGTFSNQPQHF
-	TRBV7-9	TRBJ1-2	-	TGTGCGAGCAGCCCGAACCTTCCCCAGGGCTATGGCTACAGCTTC	CASSPNLPQGYGYSF
few	TRBV6-5	TRBJ2-7	TRBD2	TGTGCCAGCACCCCCGGGGCGGGGGTCTACGAGCAGTACTTC	CASTPGAGVYEQYF
-	TRBV6-5	TRBJ2-1	TRBD2	TGTACCAGCAGGCTAGCGGGAGTTGGTTACAATGAGCAGTTCTTC	CTSRLAGVGYNEQFF
few	TRBV11-2	TRBJ1-2	-	TGTGCCAGCAGCTTAACAATACAGGGAGATGGTGGCTACACCTTC	CASSLTIQGDGGYTF
-	TRBV29-1	TRBJ2-1	TRBD2	TGCAGCGTGCTGGGACTAGTGGTAGGTGGGCAGTTCTTC	CSVLGLVVGGQFF
few	TRBV5-1	TRBJ1-1	-	TGTGCCAGCAGCTTGGGGCTAGCAGGGAACACTGAAGCTTTCTTT	CASSLGLAGNTEAFF
-	TRBV6-2/TRBV6-3	TRBJ2-1	TRBD1	TGTGCCAGCAGTTATGAGAGGGGGCGTCCGGGCCAGGAACAGTTCTTC	CASSYERGRPGQEQFF
-	TRBV7-8	TRBJ2-3	-	TGTGCCAGCAGCCCCCCGCACTCAGGCATTGAAGATACGCAGTATTTT	CASSPPHSGIEDTQYF
-	TRBV29-1	TRBJ2-3	-	TGCATCGTTGCGGCTAGCGTGGTCACAGATACGCAGTATTTT	CIVAASVVTDTQYF
-	TRBV5-8	TRBJ2-7	TRBD2	TGTGCCAGCGCCTTTCCAGGACTAGCGGGCCGAGAGCAGCACTTC	CASAFPGLAGREQHF
-	TRBV6-2/TRBV6-3	TRBJ1-1	-	TGTGCCAGCACCCCCTGCGGGACTGAGAACACTGAAGCTTTCTTT	CASTPCGTENTEAFF
-	TRBV28	TRBJ1-1	TRBD1	TGTGCCAGCAGGAAGACAGGGGGCGAGAACACTGAAGCTTTCTTT	CASRKTGGENTEAFF
-	TRBV6-5	TRBJ1-6	-	TGTGCCAGCAGTTATACGGTCTGTAATTCACCCCTCCACTTC	CASSYTVCNSPLHF
-	TRBV11-2	TRBJ2-1	TRBD2	TGTGCCAGCAGCTCAGCCGGGACTAGCGAATTCTATAATGAGCAGTTCTTC	CASSSAGTSEFYNEQFF
few	TRBV14	TRBJ2-2	TRBD2	TGTGCCAGCAGCCAAGTGGGGCTAGCGGGAAACACCGGGGAGCTGTTTTTT	CASSQVGLAGNTGELFF
-	TRBV20-1	TRBJ2-3	TRBD2	TGCAGTTTTTTTAGCGGGAGGGCCGGAGATACGCAGTATTTT	CSFFSGRAGDTQYF
many	TRBV6-1	TRBJ2-2	TRBD1	TGTGCCAGCAGTGCCGGGACAGGGGCGGACACCGGGGAGCTGTTTTTT	CASSAGTGADTGELFF
-	TRBV11-2	TRBJ2-5	-	TGTGCCAGCAGTTGTTGGACTGGTCCCGAGGAGACCCAGTACTTC	CASSCWTGPEETQYF
-	TRBV4-3	TRBJ2-7	-	TGCGCCAGCAGCCCCTTAGCGGGACAGGCCTACGAGCAGTACTTC	CASSPLAGQAYEQYF
many	TRBV5-6	TRBJ2-5	TRBD1	TGTGCCAGCAGCCGGACAGGGGTTGAGACCCAGTACTTC	CASSRTGVETQYF
-	TRBV29-1	TRBJ2-3	-	TGCGGCGTTGAGATTTCCAGGGGATTCACTAGCACAGATACGCAGAATTTT	CGVEISRGFTSTDTQNF
-	TRBV12-3/TRBV12-4	TRBJ2-7	-	TGTGCCAGCATCCCGGCCGGGGGCGACTACGAGCAGTACTTC	CASIPAGGDYEQYF